This T cell receptor (beta chain) was recovered during a study of T cells in Graves' hyperthyroidism and ophthalmopathy. This CDR3 is built from 16 residues. V lost 5 bases and J lost 0, with 16 bases in between. Germline CDR1 SGHAT, CDR2 FQNNGV. This clonotype was detected many times. Amplification targeted TCR beta CDR3 regions from RNA transcripts. Using the HTBI primer set, a first-round RT-PCR was run on the TCR CDR3. TCRdb reprocessed the multiplex PCR reads with MiXCR, giving one entry per CDR3 protein. The data contain 350,000 or so distinct CDR3 sequences, 15% to 20% of them singletons. Sequencing used blood. The chain has TRBV11-2 and TRBJ1-1; D is perhaps TRBD1 (6 bases). The receptor was isolated from a woman between 40 and 55 years old with Graves' ophthalmopathy. The CDR3 protein is CASSLDGTLMNTEAFF. Written as DNA, the CDR3 is TGTGCCAGCAGCCTGGACGGGACACTCATGAACACTGAAGCTTTCTTT.